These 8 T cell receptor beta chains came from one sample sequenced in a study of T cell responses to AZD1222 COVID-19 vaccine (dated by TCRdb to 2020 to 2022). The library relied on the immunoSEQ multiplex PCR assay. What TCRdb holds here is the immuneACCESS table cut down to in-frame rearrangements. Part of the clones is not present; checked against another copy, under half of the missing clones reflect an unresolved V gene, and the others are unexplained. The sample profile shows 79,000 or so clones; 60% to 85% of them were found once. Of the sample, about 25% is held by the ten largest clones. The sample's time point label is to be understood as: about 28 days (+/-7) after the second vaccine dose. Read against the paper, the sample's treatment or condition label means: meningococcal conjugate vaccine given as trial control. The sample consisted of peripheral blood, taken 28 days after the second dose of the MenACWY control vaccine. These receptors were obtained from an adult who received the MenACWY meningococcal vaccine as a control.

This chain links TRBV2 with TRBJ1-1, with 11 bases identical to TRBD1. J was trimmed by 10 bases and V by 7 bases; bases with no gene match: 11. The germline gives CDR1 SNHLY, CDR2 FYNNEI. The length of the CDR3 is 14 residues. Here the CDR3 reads CASTNRPGQGVAFF. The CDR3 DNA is TGTGCCAGCACTAATAGACCGGGACAGGGGGTAGCTTTCTTT.

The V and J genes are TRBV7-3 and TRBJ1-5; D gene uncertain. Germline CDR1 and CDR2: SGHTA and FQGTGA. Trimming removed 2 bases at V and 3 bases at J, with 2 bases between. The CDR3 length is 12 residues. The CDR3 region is CASSLSNQPQHF. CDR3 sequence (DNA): TGTGCCAGCAGCTTATCCAATCAGCCCCAGCATTTT.

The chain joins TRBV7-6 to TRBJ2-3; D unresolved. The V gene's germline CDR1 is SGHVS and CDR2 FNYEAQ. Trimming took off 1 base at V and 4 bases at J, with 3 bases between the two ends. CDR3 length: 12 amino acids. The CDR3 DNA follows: TGTGCCAGCAGCTTAGGGGCAGATACGCAGTATTTT. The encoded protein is CASSLGADTQYF.

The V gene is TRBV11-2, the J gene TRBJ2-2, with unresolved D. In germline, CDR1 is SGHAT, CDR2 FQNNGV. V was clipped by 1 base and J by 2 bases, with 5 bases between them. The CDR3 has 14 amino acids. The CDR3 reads CASSLGSNTGELFF. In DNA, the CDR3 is TGTGCCAGCAGCTTAGGATCCAACACCGGGGAGCTGTTTTTT. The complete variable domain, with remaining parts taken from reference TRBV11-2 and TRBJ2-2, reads EAGVAQSPRYKIIEKRQSVAFWCNPISGHATLYWYQQILGQGPKLLIQFQNNGVVDDSQLPKDRFSAERLKGVDSTLKIQPAKLEDSAVYLCASSLGSNTGELFFGEGSRLTVL.

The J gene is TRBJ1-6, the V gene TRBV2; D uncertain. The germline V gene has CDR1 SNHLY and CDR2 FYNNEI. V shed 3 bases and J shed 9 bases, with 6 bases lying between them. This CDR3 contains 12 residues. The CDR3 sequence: CASSDRISPLHF. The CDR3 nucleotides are TGTGCCAGCAGTGACAGGATTTCACCCCTCCACTTT.

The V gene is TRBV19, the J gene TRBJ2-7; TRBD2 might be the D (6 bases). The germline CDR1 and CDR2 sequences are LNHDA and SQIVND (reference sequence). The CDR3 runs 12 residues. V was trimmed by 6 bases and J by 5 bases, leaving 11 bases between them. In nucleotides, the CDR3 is TGTGCCAGTAGAGGACCGGGAGACGAGCAGTACTTC. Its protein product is CASRGPGDEQYF. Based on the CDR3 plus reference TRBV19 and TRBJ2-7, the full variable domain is DGGITQSPKYLFRKEGQNVTLSCEQNLNHDAMYWYRQDPGQGLRLIYYSQIVNDFQKGDIAEGYSVSREKKESFPLTVTSAQKNPTAFYLCASRGPGDEQYFGPGTRLTVT.

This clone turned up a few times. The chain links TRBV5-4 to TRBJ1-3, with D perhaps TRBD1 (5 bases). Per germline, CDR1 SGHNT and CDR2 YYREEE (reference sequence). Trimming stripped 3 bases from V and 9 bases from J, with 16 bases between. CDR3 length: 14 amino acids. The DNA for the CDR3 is TGTGCCAGCAGCTACTACGGGACGCCTGGCACCATATATTTT. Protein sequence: CASSYYGTPGTIYF.

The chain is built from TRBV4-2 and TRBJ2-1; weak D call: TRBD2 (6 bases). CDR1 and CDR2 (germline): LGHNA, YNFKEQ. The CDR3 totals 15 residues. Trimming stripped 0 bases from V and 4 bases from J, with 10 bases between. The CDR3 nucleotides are TGTGCCAGCAGCCAAGAGGCGGGACCATACAATGAGCAGTTCTTC. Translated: CASSQEAGPYNEQFF.